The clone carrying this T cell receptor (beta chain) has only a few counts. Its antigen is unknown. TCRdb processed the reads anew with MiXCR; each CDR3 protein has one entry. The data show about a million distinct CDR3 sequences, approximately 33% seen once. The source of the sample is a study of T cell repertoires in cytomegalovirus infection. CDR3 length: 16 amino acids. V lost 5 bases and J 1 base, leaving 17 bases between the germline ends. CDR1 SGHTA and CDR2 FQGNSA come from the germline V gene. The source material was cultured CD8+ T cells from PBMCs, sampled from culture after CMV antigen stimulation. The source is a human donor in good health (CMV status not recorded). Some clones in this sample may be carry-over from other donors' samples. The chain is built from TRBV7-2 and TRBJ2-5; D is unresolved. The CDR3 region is CASSEPRGDIQETQYF. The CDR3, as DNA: TGTGCCAGCAGCGAACCCCGAGGAGACATCCAAGAGACCCAGTACTTC. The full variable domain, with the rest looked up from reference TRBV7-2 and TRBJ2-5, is GAGVSQSPSNKVTEKGKDVELRCDPISGHTALYWYRQSLGQGLEFLIYFQGNSAPDKSGLPSDRFSAERTGGSVSTLTIQRTQQEDSAVYLCASSEPRGDIQETQYFGPGTRLLVL.